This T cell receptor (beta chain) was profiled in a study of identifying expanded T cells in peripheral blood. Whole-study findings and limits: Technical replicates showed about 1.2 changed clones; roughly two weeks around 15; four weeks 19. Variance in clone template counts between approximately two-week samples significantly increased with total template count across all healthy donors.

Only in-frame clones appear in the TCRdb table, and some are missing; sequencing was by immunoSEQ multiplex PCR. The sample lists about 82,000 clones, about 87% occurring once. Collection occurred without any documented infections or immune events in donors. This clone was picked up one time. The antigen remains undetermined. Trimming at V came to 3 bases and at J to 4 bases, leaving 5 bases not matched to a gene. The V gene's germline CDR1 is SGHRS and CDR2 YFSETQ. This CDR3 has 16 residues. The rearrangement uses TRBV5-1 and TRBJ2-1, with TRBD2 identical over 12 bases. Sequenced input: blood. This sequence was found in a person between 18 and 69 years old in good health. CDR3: CASSSSGRAPYNEQFF. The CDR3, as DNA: TGCGCCAGCAGCTCTAGCGGGAGGGCCCCTTACAATGAGCAGTTCTTC.